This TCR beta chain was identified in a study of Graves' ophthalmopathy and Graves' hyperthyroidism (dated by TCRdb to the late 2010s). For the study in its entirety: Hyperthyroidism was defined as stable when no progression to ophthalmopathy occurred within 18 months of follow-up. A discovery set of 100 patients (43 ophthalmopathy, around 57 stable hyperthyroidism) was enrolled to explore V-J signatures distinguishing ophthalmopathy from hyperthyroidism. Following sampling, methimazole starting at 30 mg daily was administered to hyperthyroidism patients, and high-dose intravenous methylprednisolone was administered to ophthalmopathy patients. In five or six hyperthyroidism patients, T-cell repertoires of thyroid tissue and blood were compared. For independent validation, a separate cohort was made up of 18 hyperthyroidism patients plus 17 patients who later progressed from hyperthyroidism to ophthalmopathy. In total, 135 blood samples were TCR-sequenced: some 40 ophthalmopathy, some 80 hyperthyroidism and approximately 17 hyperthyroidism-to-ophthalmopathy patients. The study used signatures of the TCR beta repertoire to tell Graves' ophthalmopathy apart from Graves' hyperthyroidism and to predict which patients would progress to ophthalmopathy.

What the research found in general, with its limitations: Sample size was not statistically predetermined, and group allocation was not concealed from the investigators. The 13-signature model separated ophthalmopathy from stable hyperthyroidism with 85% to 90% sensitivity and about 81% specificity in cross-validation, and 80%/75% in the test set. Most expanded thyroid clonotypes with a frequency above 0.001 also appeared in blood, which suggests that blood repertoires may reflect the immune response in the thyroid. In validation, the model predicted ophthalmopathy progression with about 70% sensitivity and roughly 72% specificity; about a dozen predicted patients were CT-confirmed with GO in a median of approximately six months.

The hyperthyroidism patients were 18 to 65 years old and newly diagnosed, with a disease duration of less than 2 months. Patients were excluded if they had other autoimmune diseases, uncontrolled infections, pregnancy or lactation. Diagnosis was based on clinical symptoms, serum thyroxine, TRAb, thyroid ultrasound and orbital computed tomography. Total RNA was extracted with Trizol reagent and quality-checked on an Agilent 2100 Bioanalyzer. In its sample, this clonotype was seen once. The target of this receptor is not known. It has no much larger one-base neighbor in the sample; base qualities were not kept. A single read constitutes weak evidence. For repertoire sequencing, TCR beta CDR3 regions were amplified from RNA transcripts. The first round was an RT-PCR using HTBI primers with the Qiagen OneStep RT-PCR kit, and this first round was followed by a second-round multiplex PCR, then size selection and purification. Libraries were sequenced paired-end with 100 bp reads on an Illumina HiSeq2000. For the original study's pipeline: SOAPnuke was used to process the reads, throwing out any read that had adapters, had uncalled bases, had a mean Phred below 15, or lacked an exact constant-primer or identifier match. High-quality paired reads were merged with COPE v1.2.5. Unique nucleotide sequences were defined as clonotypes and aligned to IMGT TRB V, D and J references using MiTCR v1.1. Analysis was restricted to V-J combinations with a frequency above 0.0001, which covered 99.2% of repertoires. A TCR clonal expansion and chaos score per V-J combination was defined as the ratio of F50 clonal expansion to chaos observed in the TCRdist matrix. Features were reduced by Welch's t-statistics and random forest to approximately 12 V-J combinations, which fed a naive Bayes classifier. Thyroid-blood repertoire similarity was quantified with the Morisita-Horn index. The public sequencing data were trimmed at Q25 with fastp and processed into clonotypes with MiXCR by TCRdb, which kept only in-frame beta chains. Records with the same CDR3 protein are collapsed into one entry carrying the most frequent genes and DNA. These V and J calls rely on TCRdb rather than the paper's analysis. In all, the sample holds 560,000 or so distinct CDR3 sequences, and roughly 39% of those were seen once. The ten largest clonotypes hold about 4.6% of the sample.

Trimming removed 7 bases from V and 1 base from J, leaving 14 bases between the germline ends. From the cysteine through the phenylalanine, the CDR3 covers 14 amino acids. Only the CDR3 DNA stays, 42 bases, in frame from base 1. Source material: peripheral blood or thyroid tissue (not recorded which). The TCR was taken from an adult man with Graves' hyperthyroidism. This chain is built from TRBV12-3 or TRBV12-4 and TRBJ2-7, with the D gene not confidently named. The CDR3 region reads CASTKKARSYEQYF. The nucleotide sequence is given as TGTGCCAGCACCAAAAAGGCCAGATCCTACGAGCAGTACTTC.